This is a list of T cell receptor beta chains from one sample in a study of shared clonotypes between healthy human individuals. Produced via immunoSEQ multiplex PCR; TCRdb's table is partial and in-frame only. The top ten clones hold more than 0.12% of a sample with roughly 2.6 million clones, roughly 92% of them seen once. Material for sequencing was naive CD4+ T cells sorted from blood. These receptors originate from a man aged 18-30 years in good health. CDR3s include the opening cysteine and the closing phenylalanine or tryptophan. The D gene is left open where the match is weak. Not every row has a clone size; where given, it reads once, few, many or a size class.

TRBD1,.,TRBV9,TRBJ2-5,TGTGCCAGCAGCGGTCGGGACAGGGAGGCGGAGACCCAGTACTTC,CASSGRDREAETQYF
TRBD1,.,TRBV10-3,TRBJ2-1,TGTGCCATCAGTGTAACAGGGGGCGACTACAATGAGCAGTTCTTC,CAISVTGGDYNEQFF
.,.,TRBV19,TRBJ1-5,TGTGCCAGTACAAGGGGCCTTTTGGATAGCAATCAGCCCCAGCATTTT,CASTRGLLDSNQPQHF
.,.,TRBV25-1,TRBJ1-6,TGTGCCAGCAGTGAATCGGGGGGGAGTAATTCACCCCTCCACTTT,CASSESGGSNSPLHF
TRBD2,.,TRBV6-6,TRBJ2-3,TGTGCCAGCAGACGGGGACTAGCGGGGAGGGATACGCAGTATTTT,CASRRGLAGRDTQYF
.,.,TRBV18,TRBJ2-6,TGTGCCAGCTCAGCACGAATCTCTGGGGCCAACGTCCTGACTTTC,CASSARISGANVLTF
TRBD2,.,TRBV11-2,TRBJ2-3,TGTGCCAGCAGCCTCCGGGCCCTAGCGGGGTTGGGGACAGATACGCAGTATTTT,CASSLRALAGLGTDTQYF
.,.,TRBV11-2,TRBJ1-2,TGTGCCAGCAGCCCGCAGTTGAACTATGGCTACACCTTC,CASSPQLNYGYTF
.,.,TRBV9,TRBJ1-2,TGTGCCAGCAGCTCCCGAGGTGAAGGCTACACCTTC,CASSSRGEGYTF
TRBD1,.,TRBV29-1,TRBJ1-1,TGCAGCGCTTGGACAGGGTCTGGGAACACTGAAGCTTTCTTT,CSAWTGSGNTEAFF
.,.,TRBV7-2,TRBJ2-3,TGTGCCAGCCATACCCCCGGGGGCACAGATACGCAGTATTTT,CASHTPGGTDTQYF
TRBD1,.,TRBV11-2,TRBJ2-1,TGTGCCAGCAGCTCCCTTTTCGGGGGTTACAGGGGGAAGTTCTTC,CASSSLFGGYRGKFF
TRBD1,.,TRBV4-3,TRBJ2-7,TGCGCCAGCAGCCAGGCTAAGGGACAGGGCTACGAGCAGTACTTC,CASSQAKGQGYEQYF
.,.,TRBV10-1,TRBJ2-1,TGCGCCAGCAGTGAGTCGACGGCGAGCTCCTACAATGAGCAGTTCTTC,CASSESTASSYNEQFF
.,.,TRBV5-1,TRBJ2-7,TGCGCCAGCAGTCGGGCCCCACCTACCTACGAGCAGTACTTC,CASSRAPPTYEQYF
.,once,TRBV27,TRBJ1-5,TGTGCCAGCAGTTTAGGTAGACACCCGGGCAATCAGCCCCAGCATTTT,CASSLGRHPGNQPQHF
.,.,TRBV18,TRBJ1-1,TGTGCCAGCTCATCTGACACTGAAGCTTTCTTT,CASSSDTEAFF
TRBD2,.,TRBV7-2,TRBJ2-1,TGTGCCAGCAGCCTATCGATCGGGACTAGTGAGCAGTTCTTC,CASSLSIGTSEQFF
TRBD1,.,TRBV25-1,TRBJ1-1,TGTGCCAGCACACGACAGGGAAAGAACACTGAAGCTTTCTTT,CASTRQGKNTEAFF
.,.,TRBV5-1,TRBJ2-2,TGCGCCAGCAGCTTAGGCACTGCTAACACCGGGGAGCTGTTTTTT,CASSLGTANTGELFF
.,.,TRBV5-1,TRBJ2-5,TGCGCCAGCAGCTTGGATCAGGGTGGGAAGACCCAGTACTTC,CASSLDQGGKTQYF
.,once,TRBV5-1,TRBJ2-3,TGCGCCAGCAGCTTGTTACCCACAGATACGCAGTATTTT,CASSLLPTDTQYF
TRBD2,.,TRBV2,TRBJ2-7,TGTGCCAGCAGGACTAGCGGGGGGGTTATCGAGCAGTACTTC,CASRTSGGVIEQYF
.,.,TRBV2,TRBJ2-1,TGTGCCAGCAGTGTCTGGGATGAGCAGTTCTTC,CASSVWDEQFF
TRBD2,once,TRBV18,TRBJ2-1,TGTGCCAGCTCAGTCTCCGGGACTAGTTTCTACAATGAGCAGTTCTTC,CASSVSGTSFYNEQFF
TRBD2,.,TRBV18,TRBJ2-7,TGTGCCAGCTCACCACCGGCACTAGCGGGATGGTACGAGCAGTACTTC,CASSPPALAGWYEQYF
.,.,TRBV7-9,TRBJ2-5,TGTGCCAGCAGCTTAGCAAGGGGGACCGGAGAGACCCAGTACTTC,CASSLARGTGETQYF
.,few,TRBV7-9,TRBJ1-2,TGTGCCAGCATGGAAGACTATGGCTACACCTTC,CASMEDYGYTF
.,.,TRBV5-1,TRBJ2-3,TGCGCCAGCAGCTTGGCGGGGATGGGCACAGATACGCAGTATTTT,CASSLAGMGTDTQYF
TRBD2,.,TRBV30,TRBJ2-1,TGTGCCTGGAGCCAAACCCCGGCTAGCGGGGTCCACAATGAGCAGTTCTTC,CAWSQTPASGVHNEQFF
TRBD1,.,TRBV5-1,TRBJ1-3,TGCGCCAGCACGGAGGGGGCCCTCTCTGGAAACACCATATATTTT,CASTEGALSGNTIYF
.,.,TRBV7-2,TRBJ2-1,TGTGCCAGCAGCTTAGCGTTTCACAATGAGCAGTTCTTC,CASSLAFHNEQFF
.,.,TRBV28,TRBJ1-2,TGTGCCAGCAGTCCGCGGGCTTATGGCTACACCTTC,CASSPRAYGYTF
.,.,TRBV2,TRBJ2-7,TGTGCCAGCAGTGAATTAGGGCGTCTACCCTACGAGCAGTACTTC,CASSELGRLPYEQYF
.,few,TRBV20-1,TRBJ1-5,TGCAGTGCTTCCGGTCTCGGGCCCCAGCATTTT,CSASGLGPQHF
.,.,TRBV10-1,TRBJ1-1,TGCGCCAGCAGTGAGTCGAGGGGTGAAGCTTTCTTT,CASSESRGEAFF
.,.,TRBV4-1,TRBJ2-1,TGCGCCAGCAGCCAAGAGAAAAGGGGCATATGGAGGGACAATGAGCAGTTCTTC,CASSQEKRGIWRDNEQFF
.,.,TRBV6-1,TRBJ1-5,TGTGCCAGCAGTGGAACACAGGGTTCGTTAGGCAATCAGCCCCAGCATTTT,CASSGTQGSLGNQPQHF
.,.,TRBV10-3,TRBJ1-3,TGTGCCATCAGTGACGGAACGTATGGAAACACCATATATTTT,CAISDGTYGNTIYF
.,.,TRBV5-1,TRBJ2-6,TGCGCCAGCAGCTTGACCACAGTCTCTGGGGCCAACGTCCTGACTTTC,CASSLTTVSGANVLTF
TRBD2,.,TRBV7-2,TRBJ2-5,TGTGCCAGCAGCCCCTTAGCGGGAGGGCCTGGTGGGGCCCAGTACTTC,CASSPLAGGPGGAQYF
.,.,TRBV19,TRBJ1-3,TGTGCCAGTAGTATTGGGACCCCCTCTGGAAACACCATATATTTT,CASSIGTPSGNTIYF
.,.,TRBV6-6,TRBJ1-5,TGTGCCAGCAGTTACCTCTCTCCAGGGGAGAATCAGCCCCAGCATTTT,CASSYLSPGENQPQHF
TRBD1,once,TRBV6-1,TRBJ2-7,TGTGCCAGCAGTAAGACAGGGACGGGCTACGAGCAGTACTTC,CASSKTGTGYEQYF
TRBD2,.,TRBV9,TRBJ2-5,TGTGCCAGCAGCACTTCCGGGACTAGCGGCCAAGAGACCCAGTACTTC,CASSTSGTSGQETQYF
.,.,TRBV5-1,TRBJ1-2,TGCGCCAGCAGCAGCATCGGGGGCCAGTATGGCTACACCTTC,CASSSIGGQYGYTF
.,.,TRBV6-5,TRBJ1-3,TGTGCCAGCAGTAGACAGGACTCTGGAAACACCATATATTTT,CASSRQDSGNTIYF
.,.,TRBV7-2,TRBJ1-2,TGTGCCAGCAGCGTAAACAGGGTGGGCTATGGCTACACCTTC,CASSVNRVGYGYTF
.,.,TRBV5-1,TRBJ1-4,TGCGCCAGCAGCCTGGAATATGCAACTAATGAAAAACTGTTTTTT,CASSLEYATNEKLFF
.,.,TRBV7-8,TRBJ1-5,TGTGCCAGCAGCCCCGGCAACGTGGGAAGCAATCAGCCCCAGCATTTT,CASSPGNVGSNQPQHF
TRBD1,.,TRBV7-9,TRBJ2-1,TGTGCCAGCAGCTTAGGTCAGGGGGCAAGCAATGAGCAGTTCTTC,CASSLGQGASNEQFF
.,.,TRBV6-1,TRBJ2-7,TGTGCCAGCAGTCTACCGGGACGGTCCTACGAGCAGTACTTC,CASSLPGRSYEQYF
.,few,TRBV18,TRBJ1-1,TGTGCCAGCTCACCACTAAGCAGAGAGACTGAAGCTTTCTTT,CASSPLSRETEAFF
.,.,TRBV28,TRBJ2-7,TGTGCCAGCCTTTACTCCGGGACAAAATCCTACGAGCAGTACTTC,CASLYSGTKSYEQYF
.,.,TRBV5-6,TRBJ2-5,TGTGCCAGCAGCTCGGACCCTTATCTCCAAGAGACCCAGTACTTC,CASSSDPYLQETQYF
TRBD2,.,TRBV5-1,TRBJ2-3,TGCGCCAGCAGCTTAGCCAGACTAGCGGGGGCCACTAGCACAGATACGCAGTATTTT,CASSLARLAGATSTDTQYF
TRBD1,.,TRBV6-7,TRBJ1-2,TGTGCCAGCAGTTACCCCTACGACAGGGGGTTTAACTATGGCTACACCTTC,CASSYPYDRGFNYGYTF
TRBD1,once,TRBV6-1,TRBJ1-2,TGTGCCAGCAGTCGCTCGGGACAGGATGGCTATGGCTACACCTTC,CASSRSGQDGYGYTF
.,.,TRBV11-2,TRBJ1-3,TGTGCCAGCAGCCTGGACAGTCGCTCTGGAAACACCATATATTTT,CASSLDSRSGNTIYF